Following are 15 T cell receptor beta chains from one sample sequenced in a study of T-cell memory formation after mild COVID-19. TCRdb itself ran the 5' RACE reads through MiXCR, one entry per CDR3 protein. There are about 110,000 distinct CDR3 sequences in the sample; roughly 12% occur only once, and around 30% lies in the top ten. The sequenced sample consisted of PBMCs or a T cell subset sorted from them (not recorded which). These TCRs come from an adult woman who had mild COVID-19 (a few samples of this study predate the infection). Cell type and time point are not known.

This clonotype was recorded a few times. The CDR3 coding sequence is TGTGCCAGCAGCTTAGCAGGGGGGACTAGCGGTTACTACAATGAGCAGTTCTTC. This sequence encodes CASSLAGGTSGYYNEQFF. The V gene is TRBV7-9, the J gene TRBJ2-1; 11 nucleotides align to TRBD2. Trimming took 0 bases from V and 3 from J; bases not matched to a gene: 7. Germline CDR1 and CDR2: SEHNR and FQNEAQ (reference sequence). The CDR3 runs 18 residues.

This clonotype showed up many times. The chain joins TRBV11-3 to TRBJ2-1; D possibly corresponds to TRBD1 (6 bases). V dropped 1 base and J dropped 0 bases, with 13 bases sitting between them. The germline V gene has CDR1 SGHNT and CDR2 YENEEA. The CDR3 loop spans 17 amino acids. The CDR3 sequence is CASSLAGQPSSYNEQFF. For the CDR3, the DNA is TGTGCCAGCAGCTTAGCCGGACAGCCGAGCTCCTACAATGAGCAGTTCTTC.

This clonotype was seen only a few times. The CDR3 sequence: CASSLPGGMNTEAFF. The DNA of the CDR3 is TGTGCCAGCTCATTGCCAGGGGGCATGAACACTGAAGCTTTCTTT. The chain joins TRBV18 to TRBJ1-1, with 8 bases matching TRBD1. V shed 5 bases and J 0 bases; nucleotides not matched to a gene: 5. CDR1 is KGHSH, CDR2 LQKENI, per germline. The CDR3 has 15 residues.

The sample holds a few counts of this clonotype. In nucleotides, the CDR3 is TGTGCCAGCAGTGAGATAACAGGGGGAACCCAGCCCCAGCATTTT. Translating it yields CASSEITGGTQPQHF. The chain couples TRBV2 to TRBJ1-5, with 8 bases fitting TRBD1. This CDR3 contains 15 residues. V lost 3 bases and J lost 7; bases outside the gene matches: 8. Germline CDR1 is SNHLY and CDR2 is FYNNEI.

The chain employs TRBV6-1 and TRBJ1-2, with 10 bases matching TRBD1. Germline V lookup: CDR1 MNHNS, CDR2 SASEGT. The CDR3 is 13 amino acids. The V and J ends lost 5 bases and 6 bases, in that order; junction bases with no gene match: 3. The CDR3 reads CASSLDRGHGYTF. The CDR3 DNA is TGTGCCAGCAGTTTAGACAGGGGGCATGGCTACACCTTC.

This clonotype was counted ten times or more. This chain joins TRBV12-3 or TRBV12-4 and TRBJ2-5; 11 bases match TRBD2. With 7 bases clipped from V and 2 bases from J, the junction kept 9 bases outside the gene matches. The CDR3 covers 16 residues. The CDR3 nucleotides read TGTGCCAGCACCCCGACTAGCGGGGTAAGACAAGAGACCCAGTACTTC. The encoded protein is CASTPTSGVRQETQYF.

The table lists this clonotype with a few counts. The chain has TRBV7-9 and TRBJ1-2, with D perhaps TRBD1 (6 bases). Germline CDR1 reads SEHNR; CDR2 reads FQNEAQ (reference sequence). V was clipped by 3 bases and J by 3 bases, with 14 bases between them. The CDR3 spans 15 residues. As DNA, the CDR3 is TGTGCCAGCAGCTTCCCGGGACACACCGACTATGGCTACACCTTC. Its protein product is CASSFPGHTDYGYTF.

This chain connects TRBV3-1 to TRBJ2-2; 7 nucleotides agree with TRBD2. The CDR3 has 14 amino acids. Trimming cost V 4 bases and J 5 bases; bases outside gene matches: 4. Germline V CDR1 and CDR2: LGHDT, YNNKEL (reference sequence). CDR3 in DNA: TGTGCCAGCAGCCCTATTAGCGGGACCGGGGAGCTGTTTTTT. It encodes CASSPISGTGELFF.

This clonotype was seen a handful of times. In DNA form, the CDR3 reads TGTGCCAGCATCGGGCAGGGGAGCTCCTACGAGCAGTACTTC. Residues: CASIGQGSSYEQYF. The V call is TRBV2, the J call TRBJ2-7; a weak D match, TRBD1 (6 bases). Germline CDR1 SNHLY, CDR2 FYNNEI. CDR3 length: 14 amino acids. Trimming left V 7 bases short and J 0 bases short, with 13 bases between.

This clonotype showed up just a few times. The chain joins TRBV5-8 to TRBJ1-2, with 7 positions matching TRBD1. Per the germline V gene, CDR1 is SGHTS and CDR2 is YDEGEE. The CDR3 loop spans 14 amino acids. The trim removed 4 bases at V and 12 bases at J, leaving 15 bases unmatched. In nucleotides, the CDR3 is TGTGCCAGCAGCCTTCTCCGGACAGGCGTCATCAACACCTTC. It yields the protein CASSLLRTGVINTF.

This sequence joins TRBV6-5 and TRBJ1-1, with 10 bases that match TRBD1. Germline V lookup: CDR1 MNHEY, CDR2 SVGAGI. The CDR3 loop spans 12 amino acids. V lost 5 bases, J lost 8 bases, and 2 bases stayed unmatched. The CDR3 coding sequence is TGTGCCAGCAGTAAGGACAGGGGGGAAGCTTTCTTT. It translates to CASSKDRGEAFF.

This clonotype was detected only a few times. V gene TRBV3-1 combines with J gene TRBJ2-7; D assignment may be TRBD1 or TRBD2 (5 bases each). The germline V and J ends were trimmed by 7 bases and 0 bases, with 13 bases remaining between them. The germline gives CDR1 LGHDT, CDR2 YNNKEL (reference sequence). The CDR3 runs 14 residues. The CDR3 loop is CASNLAGSSYEQYF. As DNA, the CDR3 is TGTGCCAGCAACCTGGCAGGGAGCTCCTACGAGCAGTACTTC.

The chain employs TRBV15 and TRBJ1-2; tentative D call: TRBD1 (5 bases). Trimming took off 0 bases at V and 1 base at J, with 21 bases between the two ends. The CDR3 has 19 amino acids. The germline gives CDR1 LNHNV, CDR2 YYDKDF (reference sequence). In DNA form, the CDR3 reads TGTGCCACCAGCAGAGATCCCGGGGCAGGTTCGACTTTTAACTATGGCTACACCTTC. It codes for CATSRDPGAGSTFNYGYTF.

This clonotype was seen ten or more times. The chain employs TRBV7-9 and TRBJ2-7; D is possibly TRBD2 (5 bases). Trimming left V 3 bases short and J 4 bases short, with 13 bases between. Germline V gene lookup returns CDR1 SEHNR and CDR2 FQNEAQ (reference sequence). The CDR3 extends over 14 amino acids. The CDR3 bases are TGTGCCAGCAGCTTCGTCGGGGTTAGGTACGAGCAGTACTTC. Translated, it gives CASSFVGVRYEQYF. The full variable domain, with the rest looked up from reference TRBV7-9 and TRBJ2-7, is DTGVSQNPRHKITKRGQNVTFRCDPISEHNRLYWYRQTLGQGPEFLTYFQNEAQLEKSRLLSDRFSAERPKGSFSTLEIQRTEQGDSAMYLCASSFVGVRYEQYFGPGTRLTVT.

This clonotype has at least ten counts. This chain uses TRBV5-1 with TRBJ2-1; D possibly matches TRBD1 or TRBD2 (5 bases each). In germline, CDR1 is SGHRS, CDR2 YFSETQ. The CDR3 runs to 15 residues. V gave up 0 bases and J gave up 8 bases, with 15 bases separating them. The CDR3 bases are TGCGCCAGCAGCTTGGGAGGGGCCGGGGCTTATGAGCAGTTCTTC. It translates to CASSLGGAGAYEQFF.